This record covers a single T cell receptor (beta chain). Its specificity is not known. The method was immunoSEQ multiplex PCR; TCRdb's version includes in-frame clones alone and lacks a portion of them. This sample yields some 99,000 clones, of which about four fifths are seen a single time; over 1.1% belongs to the top ten. This CDR3 is built from 15 residues. Germline V gene lookup returns CDR1 SGHVS and CDR2 FNYEAQ. With 5 bases clipped from V and 7 bases from J, the junction kept 9 bases outside the gene matches. The sample originates from a study of OX40 agonist ivuxolimab in advanced cancers. Notes on the study in general: More expanded clones were seen, on average, in CD8+ T cells than in CD4+. Partial responders dosed at 0.1-3.0 mg/kg displayed clonal expansion ranking among the lowest.

This clonotype originated in an adult with an advanced solid tumor such as melanoma, head and neck, liver or kidney cancer. Sequenced here: CD4+ or CD8+ T cells sorted from blood, sampled in a trial of the OX40 agonist ivuxolimab. V is TRBV7-6 and J is TRBJ2-2, with 8 nucleotides matching TRBD2. In DNA form, the CDR3 reads TGTGCCAGCAGCCCCGGGAGGGCCGAGGACGGGGAGCTGTTTTTT. Protein: CASSPGRAEDGELFF.